The source of this T cell receptor beta chain is a study of OX40 agonist ivuxolimab in advanced cancers. Study-level background: Ivuxolimab was an agonistic, fully human IgG2 monoclonal antibody directed against OX40 (CD134), a costimulatory receptor. Intravenous ivuxolimab was administered to patients every 2 weeks at six dose levels: 0.01, 0.1, 0.3, 1.5, 3 and 10 mg/kg. Of the roughly 50 dose-escalation patients, hepatocellular carcinoma was present in approximately 20, melanoma in approximately 15, renal cell carcinoma in 9 and head and neck cancer in 9. A male proportion of 75% to 85% and a mean age of 60 years, ranging from roughly 23 to 79, were recorded for the dose-escalation cohort. Patients were allowed to have had prior anti-PD-1, anti-PD-L1 or anti-CTLA-4 therapy, and around 41% of the dose-escalation patients had previously received checkpoint inhibitors. Partial responses occurred in three dose-escalation patients: two with cutaneous melanoma and one with hepatocellular carcinoma. Peripheral TCRbeta sequencing aimed to test whether ivuxolimab altered TCR sequence diversity and caused clonal T-cell expansion. The paper reports the monotherapy dose-escalation portion (N ≈ 50 patients) of the phase I ivuxolimab trial.

The germline V gene (reference sequence) sets CDR1 to MNHEY and CDR2 to SMNVEV. The V and J ends are trimmed by 6 bases and 2 bases, leaving 13 bases between them. The CDR3 starts with the cysteine, ends with the phenylalanine, and has 14 residues. Of the read, only the CDR3 DNA is kept; its 42 bases are in frame from base 1. In regard to this clone: The antigen it recognizes is unknown. There are no base qualities to consult, and no much larger clone falls within one base.

Here is what the overall study found, with its caveats: At doses of 0.1 to 3.0 mg/kg, clonal expansion of both CD4+ and CD8+ T cells in blood was seen between baseline and week 6. After ivuxolimab, expanded clones were on average more numerous among CD8+ T cells than among CD4+ T cells. The antigen specificity of the peripheral T cells that underwent clonal expansion was not determined. Low levels of normalized T-cell clonal expansion were also shown by some nonresponding patients. In partial responders in the 0.1-3.0 mg/kg groups, normalized peripheral clonal expansion was found to be among the lowest, especially among CD8+ T cells.

Patients with autoimmune disease history or receiving systemic immunosuppression were excluded from the trial. In every dose cohort, peripheral blood was drawn for TCR sequencing at baseline, cycle 4 day 1, and cycle 7 day 1. The samples were drawn from a first-in-human, open-label, multicenter phase I dose-escalation trial of ivuxolimab. Adults with locally advanced or metastatic melanoma, renal cell carcinoma, hepatocellular carcinoma or head and neck squamous cell carcinoma were enrolled in the trial. CD4+ and CD8+ T cells were sorted separately from peripheral blood before TCR sequencing. To sequence the TCRbeta CDR3 region, genomic DNA was isolated from the sorted cells. TCRbeta CDR3 regions were sequenced using the immunoSEQ Assay. As stored in TCRdb, this immuneACCESS dataset retains in-frame rearrangements with V and J assigned. A fraction of the clones does not appear; measured against another copy, unresolved V genes explain less than half of the discrepancy, and the remainder lacks a known reason. This sample has roughly 82,000 clones in its table, and approximately 82% of those were observed once. Roughly 0.8% of the sample is held by the ten biggest clonotypes.

The chain is made from TRBV27 and TRBJ1-1; the D gene is perhaps TRBD1, on 5 matching bases. The receptor was isolated from an adult with an advanced solid tumor such as melanoma, head and neck, liver or kidney cancer. Sample: CD4+ or CD8+ T cells sorted from blood, taken in a trial of the OX40 agonist ivuxolimab. The DNA sequence reads TGTGCCAGCAGCCTGACAGTAATCAACACTGAAGCTTTCTTT. This codes for CASSLTVINTEAFF.